This TCR beta chain was identified during a study of regulatory and conventional T cells in RAG deficiency (dated by TCRdb to 2017 to 2019). As for the study more broadly: High-throughput TCR beta sequencing was used to compare the repertoire diversity and composition of Treg, conventional CD4+ and CD8+ T cells between RAG-deficient patients and healthy controls.

Fewer than ten healthy control donors were used as the comparison group for repertoire analyses. Before genomic DNA extraction, CD8+ T cells lacking CD4 were purified from blood. The library was built by means of the immunoSEQ multiplex PCR assay. Genomic DNA from the sorted T-cell subsets was used to amplify and sequence rearranged TCR beta chain products. In the original analysis: Shannon entropy and Simpson indices were used to measure how diverse the repertoire of productive TCR beta rearrangements was. To assess clonal expansion, the frequencies of the 100 most abundant productive TCR beta clonotypes were added up as a share of total reads. The TRB repertoires were scored with a self-reactivity index built on which amino acids appear at CDR3beta positions 6 and 7. Two-way ANOVA was applied to the repertoire analyses, whereas Student t or Mann-Whitney tests were applied to the flow cytometric analyses. TCRdb limited this immuneACCESS table to in-frame rearrangements with V and J called. A share of clones is missing; checked studies link under half to unresolved V genes, and the rest is unexplained. That table is the source of V, J and clone size, and D and trimming were worked out from the DNA. A total of around 30,000 clones appear in this sample, about 87% of them only once. Around 5% of the sample lies in the top ten.

For this clone: Its antigen has not been determined. No base quality information exists; no much larger clone differs at one position. Other DNA sequences within the sample encode an identical CDR3.

From the cysteine through the phenylalanine, the CDR3 covers 15 amino acids. Only the CDR3 DNA stays, 45 bases, in frame from base 1. Cut back by 5 bases and 1 base, the V and J ends lie 12 bases apart. CDR1 and CDR2 are read off the germline V gene (reference sequence) as LNHDA and SQIVND. The paper's findings and limits, for the study overall: All patient T-cell subsets had shorter CDR3 lengths; Omenn syndrome patients showed >80% Treg-Tconv repertoire overlap at nucleotide and amino acid level. Sorted CD25-high CD127-low cells from Omenn syndrome patients may represent peripherally activated cells rather than bona fide Treg cells. Unique TCR beta sequences from Treg cells were about 100-fold fewer in Omenn syndrome and CID/AS patients than controls, versus about 9.9-fold for other subsets. Some T-cell subset analyses were not done for some subjects. RAG-deficient patients showed markedly lower Shannon entropy and higher Simpson indices than control T-cell subpopulations.

These data were also reused for a study on regulatory T cells. As the second paper documents: The multiplex PCR relied on 52 forward TRBV primers and 13 reverse TRBJ primers, and amplification bias was corrected through assay-based and computational methods. Repertoires from patients had restricted unique TRB V-J pairs and skewed V and J gene usage, with the strongest effect in regulatory T cells. Between CD3G-deficient patients and healthy controls, the study compared T-cell receptor beta repertoires in sorted regulatory T cells, conventional CD4+ T cells and CD8+ T cells. Peripheral blood mononuclear cells were isolated by Ficoll density separation. A FACSAria cell sorter was used to isolate CD3+ CD8+ CD4- T cells. Rearranged TRB loci were amplified from genomic DNA by multiplex PCR within the immunoSEQ assay. TRB amplicons were sequenced using an Illumina HiSeq platform. Raw sequences were error-filtered and aligned to reference gene sequences by custom algorithms and were subsequently analyzed with the immunoSEQ online tools. Productive and nonproductive TRB rearrangement frequencies were evaluated among both unique and total sequences. Groups were compared by t tests, Mann-Whitney tests or two-way ANOVA performed in Prism software.

This chain joins TRBV19 to TRBJ2-1; TRBD2 could be the D gene, as 6 bases match. This clonotype was sampled from a human donor in good health. The sample taken for sequencing was CD8+ T cells sorted from blood. The CDR3: CASSSGGNSYNEQFF. The DNA is TGTGCCAGTAGTTCAGGCGGGAATTCCTACAATGAGCAGTTCTTC.